The entry below describes one T cell receptor beta chain. Trimming pared 2 bases from V and 2 bases from J, leaving 9 bases between. Germline V gene data show CDR1 as LNHDA and CDR2 as SQIVND (reference sequence). The CDR3 spans 14 residues. The data were taken from a study of CD8 T cells in Susac syndrome. The CD8+ and CD4+ T cells were negatively isolated, with the TEMRA cells enriched by FACS. Random hexamers primed reverse transcription of 0.5 to 1 ug RNA. TCRdb called the immunoSEQ multiplex PCR reads again in MiXCR, with one record for every CDR3 protein. This sample has hundreds of thousands of distinct CDR3 sequences, with 75% to 90% found just once.

The chain links TRBV19 to TRBJ2-5; tentative D call: TRBD2 (5 bases). The TCR sequence derives from a human donor with multiple sclerosis. Material for sequencing was CD8+ T cells from PBMCs. The CDR3 DNA is TGTGCCAGTAGTATACCTAGCCTTCAAGAGACCCAGTACTTC. Amino acids: CASSIPSLQETQYF.